The clone carrying this TCR beta chain appeared a single time. Its specificity is unknown. This sample is part of a study of cytomegalovirus exposure and HLA in healthy donors. Whole-study results and caveats: Donors were assumed by presence/absence analyses to have roughly uniform sequencing depth. Earlier analysis yielded a pattern in which most TCR beta V segments were productive about 87% or about 30% of the time.

CDR1 and CDR2 (germline): SNHLY, FYNNEI. CDR3 length equals 14 residues. Trimming cost V 7 bases and J 6 bases, with 16 bases left between them. A multiplex PCR was run with 60 Vbeta primers and 13 Jbeta primers. TCRdb's table, derived via immunoSEQ multiplex PCR, lists solely in-frame clones and lacks some. This table holds over 85,000 clones, roughly 76% found once. Sequenced material: PBMCs. J is TRBJ2-1 and V is TRBV2, with D uncertain. The clonotype comes from a man aged 35-49 years in good health and CMV-seronegative. CDR3 sequence reads: CASTQFHPGNEQFF. The CDR3 DNA sequence: TGTGCCAGCACTCAATTCCACCCCGGCAATGAGCAGTTCTTC.